This TCR beta chain emerged from a study of OX40 agonist ivuxolimab in advanced cancers. As for the study in general: Three individuals attained partial responses, comprising one hepatocellular carcinoma case and two cutaneous melanoma cases. Study-level findings and limits: Near-lowest levels of clonal expansion characterized partial responders at 0.1-3.0 mg/kg. In general, CD8+ T cells held more expanded clones than CD4+ did, on average. Clonal expansion from baseline to week 6 occurred in both CD4+ and CD8+ T cells.

A remark on this clone: Its antigen is unknown.

The table came from immunoSEQ multiplex PCR; TCRdb's copy has only in-frame clones and leaves some out. The table records about 28,000 clones, about 83% of them present only once. The V gene's germline CDR1 is LNHNV and CDR2 YYDKDF (reference sequence). Trimming stripped 0 bases from V and 0 bases from J, with 5 bases between. The CDR3 is 15 amino acids. The clonotype was recovered from an adult with an advanced solid tumor such as melanoma, head and neck, liver or kidney cancer. The sample consisted of CD4+ or CD8+ T cells sorted from blood, taken in a trial of the OX40 agonist ivuxolimab. This chain joins TRBV15 and TRBJ1-4; D is ambiguous. The CDR3 region has the DNA TGTGCCACCAGCAGAGAGCCAGCAACTAATGAAAAACTGTTTTTT. This gives the protein CATSREPATNEKLFF.